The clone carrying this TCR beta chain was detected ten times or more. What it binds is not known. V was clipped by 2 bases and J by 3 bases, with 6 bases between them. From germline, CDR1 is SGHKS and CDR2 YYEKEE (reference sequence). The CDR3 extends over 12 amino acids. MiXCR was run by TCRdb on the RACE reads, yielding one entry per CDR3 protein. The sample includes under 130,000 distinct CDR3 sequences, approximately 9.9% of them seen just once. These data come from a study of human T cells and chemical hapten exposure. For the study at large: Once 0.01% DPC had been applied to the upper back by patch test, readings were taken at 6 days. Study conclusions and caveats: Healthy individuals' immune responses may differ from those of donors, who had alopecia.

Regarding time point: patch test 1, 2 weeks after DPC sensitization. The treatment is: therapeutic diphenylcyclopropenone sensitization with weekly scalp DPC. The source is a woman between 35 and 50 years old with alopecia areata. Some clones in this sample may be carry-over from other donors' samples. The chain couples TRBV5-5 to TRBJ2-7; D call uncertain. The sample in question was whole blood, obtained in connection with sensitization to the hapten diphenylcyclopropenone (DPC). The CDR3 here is CASSFPGYEQYF. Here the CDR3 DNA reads TGTGCCAGCAGCTTCCCAGGCTACGAGCAGTACTTC.